This T cell receptor beta chain was observed in a study of beta chain features in type 1 diabetes. Study context: The examined sorted cells totaled about 98 million across samples. Study-level points and caveats: Researchers caution that PCR might favor shorter templates, equally among patients and controls.

Heparinised blood was drawn once per donor, averaging approximately 100 mL. The entirety of the isolated RNA underwent reverse transcription, so expressed TCRB transcripts were sequenced. The table came from immunoSEQ multiplex PCR; TCRdb's copy has only in-frame clones and leaves some out. Among 900,000 or so clones listed, roughly 17% were seen once. With 5 bases removed from V and 1 base from J, the gap between germline ends came to 11 bases. The germline V gene has CDR1 SGHTA and CDR2 FQGTGA. CDR3 length equals 14 residues. This clone has only a few counts. No antigen is known for it. The clonotype comes from a woman aged 18-35 years in good health. The chain links TRBV7-3 to TRBJ2-5, with D possibly being TRBD1 (7 bases). Sequences were obtained from naive CD4+ T cells from blood. CDR3 protein: CASSLQGGQETQYF. The CDR3 DNA reads as TGTGCCAGCAGCCTCCAGGGGGGCCAAGAGACCCAGTACTTC.